Given below is one T cell receptor beta chain in context. The antigen is unknown. This entry belongs to a study of shared clonotypes between healthy human individuals. Findings of the study overall: Non-shared clonotypes showed lower generation probabilities than clonotypes common to all four donors.

Per the germline V gene, CDR1 is MNHEY and CDR2 is SVGAGI. CDR3 length: 14 amino acids. The V gene lost 0 bases and the J gene lost 6 bases, with 8 bases spanning the gap. Only CD45RO-negative cells positively selected for CCR7 counted as naive CD8 cells, so terminally differentiated effector memory CD45RA+ cells were excluded. Some clones are missing from TCRdb's copy, which holds only in-frame ones; the method was immunoSEQ multiplex PCR. Of around 1.9 million clones detected, about 92% appear once; the ten largest clones hold about 1.5%. The sequence derives from a young man in good health. Some clones in this sample may be carry-over from other donors' samples. The sample was naive CD8+ T cells from PBMCs. This chain connects TRBV6-5 to TRBJ1-4, with D unclear. The CDR3 protein is CASSYSVRDEKLFF. CDR3 in DNA: TGTGCCAGCAGTTACTCGGTGAGGGATGAAAAACTGTTTTTT.